This T cell receptor (beta chain) was captured in a study of shared clonotypes between healthy human individuals. TCRdb's table, derived via immunoSEQ multiplex PCR, lists solely in-frame clones and lacks some. This repertoire shows 2 million to 2.5 million clones, approximately 94% found once; its top ten account for roughly 0.13%. As regards this clone: Its antigen is undetermined. The sample has other DNA sequences that encode this CDR3 too.

Study-wide results and limits: Naive subsets, compared against memory subsets, generally had larger estimated richness values.

The sequencing sample was made of naive CD4+ T cells sorted from blood. Subset in this sample: CD45RA+ positively selected. The TCR sequence derives from a man between 18 and 29 years old in good health.

The chain's CDR3 is CASSITGLNTEAFF. CDR3 coding DNA: TGTGCCAGTAGTATCACAGGGCTGAACACTGAAGCTTTCTTT. The rearrangement joins TRBV19 to TRBJ1-1, with D tentatively TRBD1 (6 bases). Trimming removed 3 bases from V and 0 bases from J, with 8 bases in between. The CDR3 extends over 14 amino acids. The germline V gene has CDR1 LNHDA and CDR2 SQIVND (reference sequence).